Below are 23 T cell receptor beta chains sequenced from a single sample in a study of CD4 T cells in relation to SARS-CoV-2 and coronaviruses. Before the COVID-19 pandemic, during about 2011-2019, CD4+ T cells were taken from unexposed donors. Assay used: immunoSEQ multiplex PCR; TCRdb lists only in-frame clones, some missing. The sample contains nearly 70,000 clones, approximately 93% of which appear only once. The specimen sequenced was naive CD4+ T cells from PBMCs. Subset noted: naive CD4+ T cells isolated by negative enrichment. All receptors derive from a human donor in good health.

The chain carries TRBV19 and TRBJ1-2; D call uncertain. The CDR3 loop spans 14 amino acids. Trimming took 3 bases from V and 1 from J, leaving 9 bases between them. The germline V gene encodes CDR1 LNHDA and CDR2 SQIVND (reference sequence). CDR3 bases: TGTGCCAGTAGTATCGGAAGATTTAACTATGGCTACACCTTC. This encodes CASSIGRFNYGYTF.

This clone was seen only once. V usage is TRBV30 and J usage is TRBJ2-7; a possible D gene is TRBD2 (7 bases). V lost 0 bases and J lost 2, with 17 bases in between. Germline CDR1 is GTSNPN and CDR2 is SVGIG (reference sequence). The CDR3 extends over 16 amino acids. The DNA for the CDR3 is TGTGCCTGGAGTGTCTTACGGGGGGCTCCGACCTACGAGCAGTACTTC. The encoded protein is CAWSVLRGAPTYEQYF.

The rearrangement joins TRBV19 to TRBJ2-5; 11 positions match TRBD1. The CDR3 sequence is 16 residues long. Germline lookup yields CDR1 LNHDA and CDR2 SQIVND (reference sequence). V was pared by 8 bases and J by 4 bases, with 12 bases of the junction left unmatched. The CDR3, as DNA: TGTGCCAGTCAAATGACGGGACAGGGGGTCGGAGAGACCCAGTACTTC. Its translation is CASQMTGQGVGETQYF.

The CDR3 coding sequence is TGCGCCAGCAGCTTGGCACCAGGACGGAACACCGGGGAGCTGTTTTTT. Translating it yields CASSLAPGRNTGELFF. The chain employs TRBV5-1 and TRBJ2-2; D not certain. The CDR3 extends over 16 amino acids. Trimming left V 0 bases short and J 1 base short, with 10 bases between. Germline CDR1 SGHRS, CDR2 YFSETQ.

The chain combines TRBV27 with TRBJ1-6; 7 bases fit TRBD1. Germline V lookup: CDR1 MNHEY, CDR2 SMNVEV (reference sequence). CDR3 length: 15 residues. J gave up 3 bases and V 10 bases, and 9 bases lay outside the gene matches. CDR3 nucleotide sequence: TGTGCCACCCGGGACAGAGAATTCTATAATTCACCCCTCCACTTT. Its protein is CATRDREFYNSPLHF.

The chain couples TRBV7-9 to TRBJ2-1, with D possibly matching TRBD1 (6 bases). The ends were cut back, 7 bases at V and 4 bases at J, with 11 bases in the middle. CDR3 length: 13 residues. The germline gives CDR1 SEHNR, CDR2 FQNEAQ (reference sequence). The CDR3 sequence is CASTPGQYNEQFF. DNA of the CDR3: TGTGCCAGCACTCCGGGACAATACAATGAGCAGTTCTTC.

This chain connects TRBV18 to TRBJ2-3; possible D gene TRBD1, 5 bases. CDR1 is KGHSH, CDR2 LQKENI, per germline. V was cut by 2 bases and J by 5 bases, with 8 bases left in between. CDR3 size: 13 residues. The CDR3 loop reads CASSPGRGDTQYF. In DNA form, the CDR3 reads TGTGCCAGCTCACCAGGTAGGGGAGATACGCAGTATTTT.

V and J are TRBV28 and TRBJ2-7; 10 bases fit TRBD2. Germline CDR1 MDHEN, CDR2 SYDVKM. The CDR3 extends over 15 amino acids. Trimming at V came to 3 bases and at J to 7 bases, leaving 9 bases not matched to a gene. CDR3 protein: CASSFSGGTYGEQYF. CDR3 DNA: TGTGCCAGCAGTTTTAGCGGGGGGACTTATGGGGAGCAGTACTTC.

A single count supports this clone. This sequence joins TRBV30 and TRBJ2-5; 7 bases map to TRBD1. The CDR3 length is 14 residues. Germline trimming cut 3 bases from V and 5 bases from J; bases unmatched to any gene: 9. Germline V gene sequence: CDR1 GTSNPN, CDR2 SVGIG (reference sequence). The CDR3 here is CAWRATGVMETQYF. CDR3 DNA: TGTGCCTGGAGGGCCACAGGGGTCATGGAGACCCAGTACTTC.

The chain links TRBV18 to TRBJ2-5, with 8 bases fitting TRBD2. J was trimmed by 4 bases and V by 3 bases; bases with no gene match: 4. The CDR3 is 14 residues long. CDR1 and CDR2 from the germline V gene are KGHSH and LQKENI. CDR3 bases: TGTGCCAGCTCACCGGCGGGGGGCGGAGAGACCCAGTACTTC. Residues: CASSPAGGGETQYF.

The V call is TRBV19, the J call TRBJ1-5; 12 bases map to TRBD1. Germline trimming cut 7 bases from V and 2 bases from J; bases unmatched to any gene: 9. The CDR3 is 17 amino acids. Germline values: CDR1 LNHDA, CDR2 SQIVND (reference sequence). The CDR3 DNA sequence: TGTGCCAGTAACCCGGGACAGGGGGCCGCGGGCAATCAGCCCCAGCATTTT. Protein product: CASNPGQGAAGNQPQHF.

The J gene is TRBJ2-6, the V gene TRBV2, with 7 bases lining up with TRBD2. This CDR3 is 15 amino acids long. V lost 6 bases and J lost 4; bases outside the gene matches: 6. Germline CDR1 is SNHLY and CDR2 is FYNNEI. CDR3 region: CASSAGGSGANVLTF. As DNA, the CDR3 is TGTGCCAGCAGCGCCGGGGGGTCCGGGGCCAACGTCCTGACTTTC.

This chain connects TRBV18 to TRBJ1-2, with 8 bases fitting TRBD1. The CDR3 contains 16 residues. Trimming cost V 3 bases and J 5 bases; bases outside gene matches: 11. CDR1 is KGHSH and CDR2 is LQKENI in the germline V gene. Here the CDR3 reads CASSPWTGTGGYGYTF. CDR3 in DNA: TGTGCCAGCTCACCGTGGACAGGGACTGGTGGGTATGGCTACACCTTC.

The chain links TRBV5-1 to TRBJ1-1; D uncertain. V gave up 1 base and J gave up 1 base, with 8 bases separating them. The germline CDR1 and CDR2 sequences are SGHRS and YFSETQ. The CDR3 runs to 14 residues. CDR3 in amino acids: CASSLSTPNTEAFF. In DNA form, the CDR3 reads TGCGCCAGCAGCTTGTCGACCCCGAACACTGAAGCTTTCTTT.

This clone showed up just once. In nucleotides, the CDR3 is TGTGCTAGTGGTTTGGTAGTAGCGAGCGGGGGGAATGAGCAGTTCTTC. Translated: CASGLVVASGGNEQFF. The chain has TRBV12-5 and TRBJ2-1; the match to TRBD2 covers 9 bases. V shed 0 bases and J 7 bases; nucleotides not matched to a gene: 7. The CDR3 contains 16 residues. CDR1 is LGHNT and CDR2 is FRNRAP in the germline V gene.

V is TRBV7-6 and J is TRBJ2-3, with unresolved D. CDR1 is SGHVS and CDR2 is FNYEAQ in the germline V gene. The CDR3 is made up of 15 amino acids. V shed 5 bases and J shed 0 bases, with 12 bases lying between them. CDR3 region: CASSIRPPSTDTQYF. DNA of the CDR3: TGTGCCAGCAGCATTAGACCCCCTAGCACAGATACGCAGTATTTT.

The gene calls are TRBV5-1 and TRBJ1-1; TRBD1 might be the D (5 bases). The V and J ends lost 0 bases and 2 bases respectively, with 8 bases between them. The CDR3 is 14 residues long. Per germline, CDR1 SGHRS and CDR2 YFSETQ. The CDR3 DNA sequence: TGCGCCAGCAGCTTGGGTGACAGAAACACTGAAGCTTTCTTT. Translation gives CASSLGDRNTEAFF.

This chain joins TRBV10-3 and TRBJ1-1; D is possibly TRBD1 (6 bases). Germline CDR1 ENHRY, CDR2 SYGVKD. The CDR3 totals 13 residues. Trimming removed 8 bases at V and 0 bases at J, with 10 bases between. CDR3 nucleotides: TGTGCCATCCAGGGGAGCATGAACACTGAAGCTTTCTTT. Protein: CAIQGSMNTEAFF.

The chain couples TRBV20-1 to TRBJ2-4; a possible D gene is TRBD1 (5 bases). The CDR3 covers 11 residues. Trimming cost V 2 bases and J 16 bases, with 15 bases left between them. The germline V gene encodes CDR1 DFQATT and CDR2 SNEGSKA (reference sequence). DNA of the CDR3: TGCAGTGCTAGAACACGACAGAAGGGTTACTTC. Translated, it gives CSARTRQKGYF.

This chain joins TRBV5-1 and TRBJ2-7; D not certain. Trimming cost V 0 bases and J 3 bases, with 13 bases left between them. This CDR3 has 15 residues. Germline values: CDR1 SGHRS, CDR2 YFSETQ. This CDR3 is CASSLEGIADYEQYF. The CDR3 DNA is TGCGCCAGCAGCTTGGAAGGAATAGCAGACTACGAGCAGTACTTC.

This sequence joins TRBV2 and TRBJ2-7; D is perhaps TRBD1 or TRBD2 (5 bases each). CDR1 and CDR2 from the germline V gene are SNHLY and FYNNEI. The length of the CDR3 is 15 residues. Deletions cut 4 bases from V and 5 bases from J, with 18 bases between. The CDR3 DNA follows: TGTGCCAGCAGTGGGGAACAGGTTAGCGCGAACGAGCAGTACTTC. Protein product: CASSGEQVSANEQYF.

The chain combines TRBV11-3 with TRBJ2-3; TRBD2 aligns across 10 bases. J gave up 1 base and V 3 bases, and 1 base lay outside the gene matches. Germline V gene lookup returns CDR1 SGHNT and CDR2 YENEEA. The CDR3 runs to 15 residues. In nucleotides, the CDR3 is TGTGCCAGCAGCTTCCTAGCGGGAGGCACAGATACGCAGTATTTT. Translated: CASSFLAGGTDTQYF.

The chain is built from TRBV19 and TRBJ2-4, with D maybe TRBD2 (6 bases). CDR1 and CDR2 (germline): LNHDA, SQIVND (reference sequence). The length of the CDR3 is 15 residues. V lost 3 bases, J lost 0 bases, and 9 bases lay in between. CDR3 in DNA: TGTGCCAGTAGTATGCTCGGGGGAGCCAAAAACATTCAGTACTTC. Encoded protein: CASSMLGGAKNIQYF.